Listed here is a single T cell receptor (beta chain). The data are from a study of blood T cell repertoires in COVID-19. V was trimmed by 2 bases and J by 3 bases, leaving 15 bases between them. Germline V gene data show CDR1 as SGHRS and CDR2 as YFSETQ. This CDR3 comprises 16 residues. Clones were read by immunoSEQ multiplex PCR, and TCRdb kept only the in-frame ones, dropping some. The sample records under 50,000 clones, 77% being singletons. The origin of this receptor is a human donor with active or convalescent COVID-19. The donor label of this sample is uncertain. This chain uses TRBV5-1 with TRBJ2-1; maybe TRBD2 (6 bases). Sequencing was performed on peripheral blood. The CDR3 spells CASSLGTSWNYNEQFF. CDR3 nucleotides: TGCGCCAGCAGCTTAGGGACTTCGTGGAACTACAATGAGCAGTTCTTC.